These T cell receptor beta chains were read from a single sample in a study of cytomegalovirus exposure and HLA in healthy donors. TCRdb's table, derived via immunoSEQ multiplex PCR, lists solely in-frame clones and lacks some. The sample consists of 200,000 or so clones, around 84% of them appearing once. The sample taken for sequencing was PBMCs. The source of these receptors is a woman in her thirties in good health and CMV-seropositive. The CDR3 runs from the conserved cysteine through the conserved F or W. A D gene is named only where the DNA matches it firmly. For some rows the clone size is stated as once, few or many, or as a class when expanded; others skip it.

cdr3_aa,cdr3_nt,d_call,clone_size,v_call,j_call
CASSYQVAGVGEQFF,TGTGCCAGCAGTTATCAGGTAGCGGGAGTGGGGGAGCAGTTCTTC,TRBD2,-,TRBV6-5,TRBJ2-1
CASRNQGVPIEKLFF,TGTGCCAGCAGGAACCAGGGGGTGCCTATTGAAAAACTGTTTTTT,TRBD1,-,TRBV6-1,TRBJ1-4
CASSVSPDTDNEQFF,TGTGCCAGCAGCGTGTCTCCGGACACCGACAATGAGCAGTTCTTC,-,-,TRBV9,TRBJ2-1
CASSYPDRDGFGELFF,TGTGCCAGCAGTTACCCAGACAGGGATGGCTTCGGGGAGCTGTTTTTT,TRBD1,-,TRBV6-5,TRBJ2-2
CASSLSSSGANVLTF,TGTGCCAGCAGCTTGTCGTCCTCTGGGGCCAACGTCCTGACTTTC,-,-,TRBV5-6,TRBJ2-6
CASSDAASGSHEQYF,TGTGCCAGCAGTGATGCGGCTAGCGGGAGCCACGAGCAGTACTTC,TRBD2,-,TRBV6-1,TRBJ2-7
CASSWNRVGEKLFF,TGTGCCAGCAGTTGGAACAGGGTTGGCGAAAAACTGTTTTTT,-,-,TRBV28,TRBJ1-4
CATTREYTIYF,TGTGCCACCACTAGGGAGTACACCATATATTTT,-,-,TRBV28,TRBJ1-3
CASSFNGDTAEAFF,TGTGCCAGCAGTTTTAACGGGGATACGGCTGAAGCTTTCTTT,-,-,TRBV7-2,TRBJ1-1
CASTPGIAGGDEQYF,TGTGCCAGCACCCCGGGGATAGCGGGAGGGGACGAGCAGTACTTC,TRBD2,-,TRBV6-6,TRBJ2-7
CASRRDSGRTNEQFF,TGTGCAAGTCGCCGGGATAGCGGGAGGACTAATGAGCAGTTCTTC,-,-,TRBV12-2,TRBJ2-1
CASSVASIAGATDTQYF,TGTGCCAGCAGCGTAGCTTCTATAGCGGGAGCGACAGATACGCAGTATTTT,TRBD2,-,TRBV9,TRBJ2-3
CASKWDSSYEQYF,TGCGCCAGCAAGTGGGACAGTTCCTACGAGCAGTACTTC,TRBD1,once,TRBV5-1,TRBJ2-7
CASSGPGGYAQPQHF,TGTGCCAGCAGTGGACCGGGAGGTTATGCTCAGCCCCAGCATTTT,-,-,TRBV2,TRBJ1-5
CASSTGISEAFF,TGTGCCAGCAGTACGGGGATATCTGAAGCTTTCTTT,-,-,TRBV28,TRBJ1-1
CASSQDHVAGGYTF,TGCGCCAGCAGCCAAGATCATGTGGCGGGGGGCTACACCTTC,-,-,TRBV4-1,TRBJ1-2
CASSLVHGLDHYEQYF,TGTGCCAGCAGCTTAGTTCACGGACTGGACCACTACGAGCAGTACTTC,-,-,TRBV7-8,TRBJ2-7
CSVDGGRRLF,TGCAGCGTTGATGGGGGCAGGCGGCTCTTT,-,-,TRBV29-1,TRBJ1-1
CASGPPGQGAGEQYF,TGCGCCAGCGGGCCACCGGGACAGGGGGCTGGCGAGCAGTACTTC,TRBD1,-,TRBV5-1,TRBJ2-7
CASSLSGGTSRVQYF,TGTGCCAGCAGTTTGTCGGGGGGAACTTCCAGGGTGCAGTACTTC,TRBD2,-,TRBV28,TRBJ2-7
CASSGGTAQETQYF,TGCGCCAGCAGCGGCGGGACAGCGCAAGAGACCCAGTACTTC,-,-,TRBV5-1,TRBJ2-5
CSEAGRDGYTF,TGCAGTGAAGCGGGGCGGGATGGCTACACCTTC,-,-,TRBV20-1,TRBJ1-2
CATSLSGRGTGELFF,TGTGCCACCAGCCTTAGCGGGAGGGGAACCGGGGAGCTGTTTTTT,TRBD2,-,TRBV15,TRBJ2-2